This TCR beta chain was observed in a study of blood T cell repertoires in COVID-19 (dated by TCRdb to 2019 to 2021). About the full investigation: Samples from collaborators originated in the United States, Italy and Spain and spanned both the acute and convalescent phases of COVID-19. The material from the prospective study consisted of cDNA or gDNA derived from T cells, B-cell-depleted T cells, or PBMCs. Deeply sampled blood TCRbeta repertoires from subjects exposed to, actively infected with, or recovered from COVID-19 were included in the dataset. The repertoires were released in a freely available public database intended as a resource for research on the immune response to SARS-CoV-2. Samples came from the ongoing ImmuneRACE study (first 160 participants) plus 1,254 subjects from 6 global collaborators. Nearly every sample came with metadata listing a de-identified subject ID, COVID-19 status, age in years and sex. HLA class I and class II types, where available, came from metadata supplied by the sample provider rather than from assay-based typing.

Comments on this clone: Its antigen is not yet known. Qualities for individual bases were not recorded, and no much larger clone is one base off.

The immunoSEQ Assay, a bias-controlled multiplex PCR, was used to amplify TCRbeta CDR3 regions from genomic DNA. Regarding the original processing steps: The number of nucleated cells in each sample was estimated from the amplification of reference gene primers within the assay. To quantify the absolute abundance of each unique TCRbeta CDR3 rearrangement, sequence reads were collapsed and filtered. For each sample, productive Simpson clonality was calculated as the square root of Simpson's diversity index across productive rearrangements. Imported from immuneACCESS, the table was reduced by TCRdb to in-frame sequences with V and J called. These copies leave out some clones; in studies compared against another copy, an unresolved V gene accounts for under half, and the cause of the remainder is not known. D and trimming come from the DNA, and the V and J calls and clone size come from that table. This sample holds fewer than 90,000 clones; 84% were observed only once. About 11% of the sample is taken by the ten largest.

The germline V gene provides CDR1 SGHTA and CDR2 FQGTGA. V is pared back by 8 bases and J by 0 bases, with 14 bases lying between the germline termini. The CDR3 starts with the cysteine, ends with the phenylalanine, and has 16 residues. The only DNA kept is the CDR3, 48 bases in frame from the first base. Each collaborating institution followed its own protocols to collect whole blood in K2EDTA tubes. For TCRbeta analysis, collaborator samples were shipped as frozen whole blood, as isolated PBMCs, or as DNA extracted from either sample type. Results the study describes overall, beyond this receptor: Clinical and demographic metadata were provided uncurated, with the amount varying by source and participant.

Sequenced sample: peripheral blood. This receptor was obtained from a human donor in a cohort sampled during active COVID-19. The rearranged chain carries TRBV7-3 and TRBJ2-6; TRBD1 could be the D gene, as 6 bases match. The nucleotide sequence reads TGTGCCAGCGGCCAGGGGTACCTCTCTGGGGCCAACGTCCTGACTTTC. This translates into CASGQGYLSGANVLTF.